This T cell receptor (beta chain) was sequenced during a study of shared clonotypes between healthy human individuals. Background on the study: Each donor's CD8 memory used one plate, CD8 naive two, each CD4 subset three.

Points on this clone: Its antigen is not known.

This CDR3 comprises 15 residues. Germline loops: CDR1 MNHEY, CDR2 SVGAGI. Trimming removed 0 bases from V and 4 bases from J, with 12 bases in between. Whole-study findings and limits: As a rule, naive subsets had a larger estimated richness than memory subsets.

Profiled with immunoSEQ multiplex PCR; TCRdb holds only in-frame clones, not every one. The data contain under 550,000 clones, almost 97% of them singletons. The receptor was derived from a woman aged 25 to 45 in good health. V is TRBV6-5 and J is TRBJ1-2; TRBD1 is a possible D gene (6 bases). What was sequenced was naive CD4+ T cells sorted from blood. Indicated subset: CD45RA+ positively selected. The CDR3 sequence: CASSYSGGQLYGYTF. CDR3 nucleotides: TGTGCCAGCAGTTACTCAGGCGGACAGCTCTATGGCTACACCTTC.